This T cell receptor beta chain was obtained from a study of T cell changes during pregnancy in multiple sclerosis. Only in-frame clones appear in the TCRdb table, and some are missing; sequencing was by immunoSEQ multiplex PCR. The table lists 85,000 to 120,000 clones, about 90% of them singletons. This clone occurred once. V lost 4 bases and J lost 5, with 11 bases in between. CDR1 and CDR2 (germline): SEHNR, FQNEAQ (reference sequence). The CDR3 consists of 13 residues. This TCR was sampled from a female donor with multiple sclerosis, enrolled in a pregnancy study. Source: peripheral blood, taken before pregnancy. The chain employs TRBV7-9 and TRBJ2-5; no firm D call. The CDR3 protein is CASSSPTRETQYF. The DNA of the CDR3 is TGTGCCAGCAGCTCCCCCACTCGGGAGACCCAGTACTTC.